Listed here are 14 T cell receptor beta chains from one sample, sequenced in a study of monozygotic twins with cystic fibrosis. TCRdb's table, derived via immunoSEQ multiplex PCR, lists solely in-frame clones and lacks some. The repertoire holds about 9,600 clones, with about nine tenths as singletons. The sequenced sample was blood. The receptors stem from a boy aged 2-9 years with cystic fibrosis.

This clone was picked up one time. The chain recombines TRBV29-1 with TRBJ2-3; 15 bases agree with TRBD2. This CDR3 is 16 amino acids long. Germline V gene lookup returns CDR1 SQVTM and CDR2 ANQGSEA. The ends lost 7 bases at V and 6 bases at J; junction bases unmatched: 11. The CDR3 sequence: CSAQVRTSGRVDTQYF. In nucleotides, the CDR3 is TGCAGCGCTCAAGTGAGGACTAGCGGGAGGGTGGATACGCAGTATTTT.

The chain recombines TRBV13 with TRBJ2-3, with 9 bases that match TRBD2. In germline, CDR1 is PRHDT, CDR2 FYEKMQ (reference sequence). This CDR3 spans 18 amino acids. J gave up 2 bases and V 5 bases, and 14 bases lay outside the gene matches. The DNA of the CDR3 is TGTGCCAGCAGCCCCGGGGCTAGCGGGGCCGATGTCACAGATACGCAGTATTTT. It is translated as CASSPGASGADVTDTQYF.

The rearrangement joins TRBV11-1 to TRBJ2-7; unclear D gene. Trimming cost V 1 base and J 2 bases, with 15 bases left between them. CDR1 is SGHAT and CDR2 is FQDESV in the germline V gene (reference sequence). CDR3 size: 16 residues. The CDR3 DNA follows: TGTGCCAGCAGCTTAGAACAGTCCGTGCGCCCCTACGAGCAGTACTTC. Amino acid sequence: CASSLEQSVRPYEQYF. The entire variable domain, with the rest obtained from reference TRBV11-1 and TRBJ2-7, is as follows: EAEVAQSPRYKITEKSQAVAFWCDPISGHATLYWYRQILGQGPELLVQFQDESVVDDSQLPKDRFSAERLKGVDSTLKIQPAELGDSAMYLCASSLEQSVRPYEQYFGPGTRLTVT.

The CDR3 DNA is TGTGCCAGCAGCTTATTCCCCGAGGTTTCCGAGCAGTACTTC. Encoded protein: CASSLFPEVSEQYF. J is TRBJ2-7 and V is TRBV11-3; D remains unclear. This CDR3 has 14 residues. V gave up 2 bases and J gave up 6 bases, with 14 bases separating them. Germline values: CDR1 SGHNT, CDR2 YENEEA.

The chain is built from TRBV7-8 and TRBJ2-7; D call uncertain. CDR3 size: 13 residues. Trimming pared 2 bases from V and 1 base from J, leaving 6 bases between. Germline V gene data show CDR1 as SGHVS and CDR2 as FQNEAQ. The CDR3 DNA sequence: TGTGCCAGCAGCTTATTGGAATCCTACGAGCAGTACGTC. Translating gives CASSLLESYEQYV.

This chain connects TRBV19 to TRBJ1-4, with 9 bases aligning to TRBD1. This CDR3 spans 14 amino acids. CDR1 and CDR2 from the germline V gene are LNHDA and SQIVND (reference sequence). The V gene end was trimmed by 3 bases and the J gene end by 7 bases; junction bases not matched to a gene: 3. The CDR3 sequence: CASSIWDRVEKLFF. CDR3 bases: TGTGCCAGTAGTATTTGGGACAGGGTTGAAAAACTGTTTTTT.

The chain's CDR3 is CASTELTGVNTEAFF. CDR3 nucleotides: TGTGCCAGTACCGAACTGACAGGGGTGAACACTGAAGCTTTCTTT. The chain couples TRBV19 to TRBJ1-1; 8 positions match TRBD1. With 7 bases clipped from V and 0 bases from J, the junction kept 7 bases outside the gene matches. CDR3 length equals 15 residues. Germline V gene sequence: CDR1 LNHDA, CDR2 SQIVND (reference sequence). The whole variable domain, filled in from reference TRBV19 and TRBJ1-1, reads DGGITQSPKYLFRKEGQNVTLSCEQNLNHDAMYWYRQDPGQGLRLIYYSQIVNDFQKGDIAEGYSVSREKKESFPLTVTSAQKNPTAFYLCASTELTGVNTEAFFGQGTRLTVV.

V gene TRBV5-6 combines with J gene TRBJ1-2; no clear D. The CDR3 contains 13 residues. V lost 0 bases to trimming and J lost 5 bases, with 8 bases between them. The germline gives CDR1 SGHDT, CDR2 YYEEEE. CDR3 in DNA: TGTGCCAGCAGCTTGGAGGGCCAGTATGGCTACACCTTC. Translating gives CASSLEGQYGYTF.

The chain uses TRBV11-2 and TRBJ1-6; D is possibly TRBD1 (5 bases). Germline assignment: CDR1 SGHAT and CDR2 FQNNGV. There are 15 residues in the CDR3. Trimming stripped 4 bases from V and 7 bases from J, with 14 bases between. CDR3 DNA sequence: TGTGCCAGCAGCTCAGTAAGCCAGGGAAATTCACCCCTCCACTTT. Protein product: CASSSVSQGNSPLHF.

The chain has TRBV7-9 and TRBJ2-1; the D gene could be TRBD1 or TRBD2 (5 bases each). The CDR3 is 14 residues long. Germline lookup yields CDR1 SEHNR and CDR2 FQNEAQ (reference sequence). V gave up 3 bases and J gave up 4 bases, with 10 bases separating them. In nucleotides, the CDR3 is TGTGCCAGCAGCTTCCGGGGCAGATACAATGAGCAGTTCTTC. This encodes CASSFRGRYNEQFF.

This chain uses TRBV2 with TRBJ1-1, with TRBD1 matching over 7 bases. Germline V gene lookup returns CDR1 SNHLY and CDR2 FYNNEI. Trimming cost V 8 bases and J 4 bases; bases outside gene matches: 10. The length of the CDR3 is 14 residues. CDR3: CASSVDRAGTEAFF. DNA for the CDR3: TGTGCCAGCTCGGTTGACAGGGCGGGCACTGAAGCTTTCTTT.

This sequence joins TRBV11-3 and TRBJ2-7; D not resolved. Germline values: CDR1 SGHNT, CDR2 YENEEA. This CDR3 spans 15 amino acids. Trimming took off 3 bases at V and 2 bases at J, with 14 bases between the two ends. The CDR3 DNA sequence: TGTGCCAGCAGCTTGACTCTGACTGGTCCCTACGAGCAGTACGTC. This codes for CASSLTLTGPYEQYV.

This clone was seen a single time. The rearrangement uses TRBV5-1 and TRBJ2-7; D not certain. V was cut by 0 bases and J by 6 bases, with 7 bases left in between. The CDR3 sequence is 12 residues long. In germline, CDR1 is SGHRS, CDR2 YFSETQ. CDR3 residues: CASSLGGLEQYF. The CDR3 DNA follows: TGCGCCAGCAGCTTGGGCGGCCTCGAGCAGTACTTC.

The chain carries TRBV7-9 and TRBJ1-4, with 8 positions matching TRBD1. Unmatched junction bases numbered 7, after V lost 2 bases and J lost 8 bases. Germline-derived CDR1 and CDR2 are SEHNR and FQNEAQ (reference sequence). This CDR3 spans 15 amino acids. The CDR3 spells CASSLSGGDWEKLFF. Here the CDR3 DNA reads TGTGCCAGCAGCTTATCAGGGGGCGATTGGGAAAAACTGTTTTTT.